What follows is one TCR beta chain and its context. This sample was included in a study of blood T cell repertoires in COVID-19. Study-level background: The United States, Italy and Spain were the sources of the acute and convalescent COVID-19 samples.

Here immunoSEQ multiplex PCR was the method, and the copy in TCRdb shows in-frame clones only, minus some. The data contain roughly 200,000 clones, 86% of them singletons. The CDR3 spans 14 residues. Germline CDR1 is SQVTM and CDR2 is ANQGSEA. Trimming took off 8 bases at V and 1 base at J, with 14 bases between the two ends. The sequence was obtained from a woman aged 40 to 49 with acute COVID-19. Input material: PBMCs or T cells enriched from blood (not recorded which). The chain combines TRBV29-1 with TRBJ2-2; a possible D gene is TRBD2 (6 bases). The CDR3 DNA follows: TGCAGCAGTACCGGGACTGAGAACACCGGGGAGCTGTTTTTT. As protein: CSSTGTENTGELFF.